A single sample gave rise to the 21 T cell receptor beta chains below, sequenced in a study of Ad26.COV2.S vaccination and SARS-CoV-2 variants. Described treatment: over 15 received Ad26.COV2.S at low or high dose, single or two shots; about 5 received placebo; per-sample allocation not given. Repertoires come from day 63 after the first vaccine or placebo injection. The protocol was immunoSEQ multiplex PCR, while the TCRdb copy is restricted to in-frame clones and leaves out a portion. The data hold hundreds of thousands of clones, with around 87% observed a single time. Sample: peripheral blood, taken in a trial of Ad26.COV2.S vaccine versus placebo. These receptors all come from a person aged 18-60 years who received the Ad26.COV2.S COVID-19 vaccine or a placebo.

This chain connects TRBV4-1 to TRBJ1-1, with 9 bases aligning to TRBD1. Looked up from germline, CDR1 is MGHRA and CDR2 is YSYEKL. The CDR3 is 18 amino acids. Trimming took 1 base from V and 1 from J; bases not matched to a gene: 10. As DNA, the CDR3 is TGCGCCAGCAGCCAAGGTTGGGACAGGGTGGGCTGGAACACTGAAGCTTTCTTT. It translates to CASSQGWDRVGWNTEAFF.

V gene TRBV15 combines with J gene TRBJ1-1, with D hard to call. Germline-derived CDR1 and CDR2 are LNHNV and YYDKDF (reference sequence). This CDR3 has 12 residues. V was trimmed by 1 base and J by 5 bases, leaving 5 bases between them. The CDR3 nucleotides read TGTGCCACCAGCAGAGGTGGTACTGAAGCTTTCTTT. As protein: CATSRGGTEAFF. Drawing the rest from reference TRBV15 and TRBJ1-1, the complete variable domain is DAMVIQNPRYQVTQFGKPVTLSCSQTLNHNVMYWYQQKSSQAPKLLFHYYDKDFNNEADTPDNFQSRRPNTSFCFLDIRSPGLGDTAMYLCATSRGGTEAFFGQGTRLTVV.

The chain uses TRBV18 and TRBJ1-5; D possibly corresponds to TRBD1 (5 bases). Germline loops: CDR1 KGHSH, CDR2 LQKENI. The CDR3 runs 19 residues. V was cut by 3 bases and J by 0 bases, with 21 bases left in between. The CDR3 protein is CASSPYSPGSAYSNQPQHF. As DNA, the CDR3 is TGTGCCAGCTCACCCTACAGCCCAGGGTCTGCGTATAGCAATCAGCCCCAGCATTTT. Combining the CDR3 with reference TRBV18 and TRBJ1-5 gives the whole variable domain NAGVMQNPRHLVRRRGQEARLRCSPMKGHSHVYWYRQLPEEGLKFMVYLQKENIIDESGMPKERFSAEFPKEGPSILRIQQVVRGDSAAYFCASSPYSPGSAYSNQPQHFGDGTRLSIL.

This sequence joins TRBV6-2 or TRBV6-3 and TRBJ1-3; D gene unclear. CDR1 and CDR2 (germline): MNHEY, SVGEGT. V shed 3 bases and J shed 2 bases, with 11 bases lying between them. The CDR3 length is 15 residues. The CDR3 coding sequence is TGTGCCAGCAGTTATAGGTGGGGAGCTGGAAACACCATATATTTT. Translating gives CASSYRWGAGNTIYF.

The chain uses TRBV4-1 and TRBJ2-2; 7 bases fit TRBD1. CDR3 length: 16 residues. The V gene's germline CDR1 is MGHRA and CDR2 YSYEKL. V shed 4 bases, J shed 4 bases, and the junction held 9 bases outside the gene matches. CDR3 in amino acids: CASSPRTGGGTGELFF. The CDR3 DNA reads TGCGCCAGCAGCCCTCGGACAGGTGGAGGCACCGGGGAGCTGTTTTTT.

The sample holds one count of this clone. The V call is TRBV2, the J call TRBJ1-3; D is unresolved. V was cut by 7 bases and J by 3 bases, with 10 bases left in between. Germline lookup yields CDR1 SNHLY and CDR2 FYNNEI. This CDR3 has 13 amino acids. CDR3 sequence reads: CASTQVHGNTIYF. For the CDR3, the DNA is TGTGCCAGCACCCAGGTCCATGGAAACACCATATATTTT.

The chain links TRBV4-2 to TRBJ1-4; D uncertain. V shed 0 bases and J shed 0 bases, with 11 bases lying between them. CDR1 and CDR2 (germline): LGHNA, YNFKEQ. This CDR3 comprises 17 residues. DNA of the CDR3: TGTGCCAGCAGCCAAGAACCGGGTGTAGCAACTAATGAAAAACTGTTTTTT. Its translation is CASSQEPGVATNEKLFF.

The chain recombines TRBV10-3 with TRBJ1-1; D might be TRBD1 (6 bases). This CDR3 region has 16 residues. Germline loops: CDR1 ENHRY, CDR2 SYGVKD. V was cut by 0 bases and J by 1 base, with 12 bases left in between. DNA of the CDR3: TGTGCCATCAGTGAGTCCCAGGGGCGGGGGAACACTGAAGCTTTCTTT. As protein: CAISESQGRGNTEAFF.

Regarding this clone: At the DNA level, this CDR3 is encoded by other sequences in the same sample as well. V is TRBV3-1 (or the pseudogene TRBV3-2) and J is TRBJ2-6, with a weak D call TRBD2 (5 bases). Germline loops: CDR1 LGHDT, CDR2 YNNKEL (reference sequence). This CDR3 has 16 residues. V was clipped by 3 bases and J by 1 base, with 10 bases between them. The CDR3 here is CASSHRRDSGANVLTF. CDR3 bases: TGTGCCAGCAGCCATAGACGGGATTCTGGGGCCAACGTCCTGACTTTC.

The chain employs TRBV18 and TRBJ1-2; 7 bases agree with TRBD1. This CDR3 spans 15 amino acids. Per germline, CDR1 KGHSH and CDR2 LQKENI. After removal of 4 bases from V and 1 base from J, the junction contained 6 bases not matched to a gene. The CDR3 sequence is CASSRAGTDNYGYTF. The CDR3 region has the DNA TGTGCCAGCTCACGGGCCGGGACAGATAACTATGGCTACACCTTC.

The chain carries TRBV27 and TRBJ2-5; D is undetermined. The ends were cut back, 2 bases at V and 5 bases at J, with 9 bases in the middle. There are 13 residues in the CDR3. Per germline, CDR1 MNHEY and CDR2 SMNVEV (reference sequence). The CDR3 loop is CASSLIVGETQYF. DNA for the CDR3: TGTGCCAGCAGTTTAATTGTGGGGGAGACCCAGTACTTC.

The chain combines TRBV2 with TRBJ2-7, with D hard to call. V dropped 9 bases and J dropped 0 bases, with 9 bases sitting between them. The CDR3 is 12 amino acids. Germline CDR1 and CDR2: SNHLY and FYNNEI. CDR3 sequence (DNA): TGTGCCAGTACCGTCGACTCCTACGAGCAGTACTTC. Protein product: CASTVDSYEQYF.

The chain combines TRBV18 with TRBJ2-7, with D perhaps matching TRBD1 (6 bases). Germline V gene sequence: CDR1 KGHSH, CDR2 LQKENI. Trimming left V 3 bases short and J 2 bases short, with 8 bases between. CDR3 length: 13 amino acids. The CDR3 loop reads CASSPGQPYEQYF. CDR3 DNA sequence: TGTGCCAGCTCACCGGGACAACCCTACGAGCAGTACTTC.

The chain joins TRBV4-1 to TRBJ2-2, with 8 nucleotides matching TRBD2. J was trimmed by 1 base and V by 4 bases; bases with no gene match: 5. In germline, CDR1 is MGHRA, CDR2 YSYEKL. This CDR3 is built from 16 residues. Written as DNA, the CDR3 is TGCGCCAGCAGCCGTAGTAGCGGGGAGAACACCGGGGAGCTGTTTTTT. It yields the protein CASSRSSGENTGELFF.

This clone appeared once. The chain is built from TRBV5-1 and TRBJ1-1; 9 bases fit TRBD1. J lost 3 bases, V lost 3 bases, and 3 bases had no gene match. The CDR3 is made up of 14 amino acids. Germline CDR1 reads SGHRS; CDR2 reads YFSETQ. The CDR3 reads CASSYRDRDTEAFF. CDR3 in DNA: TGCGCCAGCAGCTACCGGGACAGGGACACTGAAGCTTTCTTT.

This chain joins TRBV5-5 and TRBJ1-1, with 10 positions matching TRBD1. With 3 bases clipped from V and 4 bases from J, the junction kept 3 bases outside the gene matches. The CDR3 runs 14 residues. Per the germline V gene, CDR1 is SGHKS and CDR2 is YYEKEE (reference sequence). In nucleotides, the CDR3 is TGTGCCAGCAGCTCGACAGGGGGCGGCACTGAAGCTTTCTTT. This gives the protein CASSSTGGGTEAFF.

The gene calls are TRBV30 and TRBJ1-3, with D perhaps matching TRBD1 (5 bases). Germline V gene sequence: CDR1 GTSNPN, CDR2 SVGIG (reference sequence). Trimming took 5 bases from V and 0 from J, leaving 20 bases between them. The CDR3 extends over 17 amino acids. The CDR3 coding sequence is TGTGCCTGGGCCGTACCGGGACTGAAAACCTCTGGAAACACCATATATTTT. Residues: CAWAVPGLKTSGNTIYF.

A note on this clone: A junction boundary mismatches the germline segment, possibly from a read error. The chain has TRBV5-6 and TRBJ1-4; TRBD1 matches 10 bases. The CDR3 runs 14 residues. Germline values: CDR1 SGHDT, CDR2 YYEEEE. CDR3 sequence (DNA): TGTGCCAGCAGATTGGACAGGGGGAGTGAAAAACTGTTTTTT. This encodes CASRLDRGSEKLFF.

The rearrangement uses TRBV5-1 and TRBJ2-7, with D uncertain. The CDR3 spans 12 residues. CDR1 SGHRS and CDR2 YFSETQ come from the germline V gene. V was clipped by 0 bases and J by 5 bases, with 6 bases between them. The CDR3 coding sequence is TGCGCCAGCAGCTTGGCCTCGGACGAGCAGTACTTC. Amino acid sequence: CASSLASDEQYF.

In its sample, this clone was seen a few times. V gene TRBV10-3 combines with J gene TRBJ1-2; D gene ambiguous. CDR1 is ENHRY and CDR2 is SYGVKD in the germline V gene. The CDR3 is 14 amino acids. Trimming left V 11 bases short and J 8 bases short, with 24 bases between. The CDR3 DNA reads as TGTGCCTCCCAAATAGGCCGGAGCACCCGAGGCTACACCTTC. Translating it yields CASQIGRSTRGYTF.

The sample holds a few counts of this clone. The gene calls are TRBV7-9 and TRBJ1-3; 7 bases fit TRBD1. V lost 8 bases and J lost 3; bases outside the gene matches: 1. Germline-derived CDR1 and CDR2 are SEHNR and FQNEAQ (reference sequence). This CDR3 is built from 12 residues. The CDR3 nucleotides are TGTGCCAGCGGGACAGATGGAAACACCATATATTTT. Protein product: CASGTDGNTIYF.